This TCR beta chain came from a study of cytomegalovirus exposure and HLA in healthy donors. Study outcomes and limitations: According to a subsequent analysis, TCR clusters from the first cohort were inclined to appear together in the 120 or so validation repertoires.

Data came from immunoSEQ multiplex PCR; TCRdb stores just in-frame clones and leaves some out. The table has approximately 110,000 clones, approximately 94% seen once. Germline CDR1 SGHRS, CDR2 YFSETQ. V trimming: 6 bases; J trimming: 8 bases; junction bases outside the gene matches: 12. This CDR3 is built from 15 residues. About this clone itself: Its antigen is unidentified.

The chain is built from TRBV5-1 and TRBJ1-3; 9 positions agree with TRBD1. This clonotype was obtained from a woman under 30 in good health and CMV-seronegative. Sequences were obtained from PBMCs. The CDR3 loop is CASTDSGTGMDTIYF. The CDR3 region has the DNA TGCGCCAGCACCGATTCCGGGACAGGGATGGACACCATATATTTT.